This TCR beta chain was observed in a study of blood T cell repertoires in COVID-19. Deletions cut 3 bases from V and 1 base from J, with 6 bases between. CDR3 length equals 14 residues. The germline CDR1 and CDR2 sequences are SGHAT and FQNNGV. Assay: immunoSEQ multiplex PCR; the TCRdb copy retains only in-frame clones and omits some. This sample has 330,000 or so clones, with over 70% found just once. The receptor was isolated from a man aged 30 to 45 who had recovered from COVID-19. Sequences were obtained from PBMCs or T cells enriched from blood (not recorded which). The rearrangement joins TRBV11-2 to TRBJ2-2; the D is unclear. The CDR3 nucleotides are TGTGCCAGCAGCTTTTCAGTGAACACCGGGGAGCTGTTTTTT. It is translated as CASSFSVNTGELFF.